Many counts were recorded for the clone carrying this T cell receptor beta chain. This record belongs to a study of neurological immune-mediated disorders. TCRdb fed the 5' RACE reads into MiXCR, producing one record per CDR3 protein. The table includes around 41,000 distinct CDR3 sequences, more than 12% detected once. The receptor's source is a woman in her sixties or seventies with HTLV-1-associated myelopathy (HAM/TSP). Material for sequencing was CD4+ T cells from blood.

This chain's CDR3 is CASSLGATGETQYF. The CDR3 coding sequence is TGCGCCAGCAGCTTGGGGGCCACGGGAGAGACCCAGTACTTC. The chain couples TRBV5-1 to TRBJ2-5, with D uncertain. Germline V gene lookup returns CDR1 SGHRS and CDR2 YFSETQ. V was shortened by 0 bases and J by 4 bases, with 10 bases between the two germline ends. The CDR3 loop spans 14 amino acids. The full variable domain, its missing parts supplied by reference TRBV5-1 and TRBJ2-5, is KAGVTQTPRYLIKTRGQQVTLSCSPISGHRSVSWYQQTPGQGLQFLFEYFSETQRNKGNFPGRFSGRQFSNSRSEMNVSTLELGDSALYLCASSLGATGETQYFGPGTRLLVL.